The entry below describes one TCR beta chain. One base away lies a much larger clone, so this may be a sequencing read error. Given the absence of the conserved phenylalanine or tryptophan at the CDR3 end, a read error is likely. This sample was taken from a study of regulatory T cells in long-lasting Graves disease. Libraries of TCR beta came from iRepertoire HTBI primers plus Arm-PCR of CDR3 regions. TCRdb redid the calling of the multiplex PCR reads with MiXCR, one entry per CDR3 protein. The sample yields fewer than 450,000 distinct CDR3 sequences, about 15% seen once. Germline V gives CDR1 DFQATT, CDR2 SNEGSKA (reference sequence). This CDR3 comprises 17 residues. Deletions cut 1 base from V and 1 base from J, with 19 bases between. Time point: newly diagnosed GD, antithyroid drugs for less than 3 months. From PBMCs, RNA was extracted and then used to make the TCR library. This same sample was also part of a study on T cells in Graves' hyperthyroidism and ophthalmopathy.

The sequencing used peripheral blood mononuclear cells (PBMCs), collected at new diagnosis, from a patient treated with antithyroid drugs. This chain connects TRBV20-1 to TRBJ2-5; tentative D call: TRBD1 (6 bases). The clonotype comes from a woman aged 40 to 50 with Graves disease. CDR3 coding DNA: TGCAGTGCTAGAGGGACAGCCCATAACAGTGTCCAAGAGACCCAGTACCTC. This sequence encodes CSARGTAHNSVQETQYL.